The present entry profiles one T cell receptor (beta chain) with its context. Synthetic templates analogous to TCR were spiked into all PCRs individually. Generated by immunoSEQ multiplex PCR, the TCRdb table keeps only in-frame clones and is missing some. Of some 71,000 clones listed, approximately 88% were seen once; the top ten hold less than 3.5%. This record comes from a study of PD-L1 blockade in urothelial cancer. CDR1 and CDR2 from the germline V gene are SGHTS and YDEGEE. The V end lost 1 base, the J end lost 4 bases, and 8 bases lay between the germline ends. The CDR3 has 13 amino acids. The sequencing here drew on PBMCs, taken around atezolizumab (anti-PD-L1) treatment. This sequence originates from a man aged 60-69 years with urothelial cancer. The chain joins TRBV5-8 to TRBJ1-1; D gene ambiguous. The CDR3 spells CASSLSPGTEAFF. CDR3 sequence (DNA): TGTGCCAGCAGCTTGTCGCCGGGCACTGAAGCTTTCTTT.